A selection of T cell receptor beta chains follows, all from one sample in a study of blood T cell repertoires in COVID-19. TCRdb's copy holds only in-frame clones and misses some; the assay was immunoSEQ multiplex PCR. Here the sample spans fewer than 200,000 clones, approximately 80% being singletons. Input material: PBMCs or T cells enriched from blood (not recorded which). The source of these receptors is a man in his fifties who had recovered from COVID-19. The CDR3 runs from the conserved cysteine through the conserved F or W. The D gene is left open where the match is weak. Clone size is shown for a subset of rows, as once, few, many or a class of expanded clone.

V gene: TRBV18; D gene: TRBD2; clone size: NA; J gene: TRBJ2-3; CDR3 protein: CASSPRGNTDTQYF; CDR3 DNA: TGTGCCAGCTCACCGCGGGGGAACACAGATACGCAGTATTTT
V gene: TRBV11-3; D gene: NA; clone size: NA; J gene: TRBJ1-1; CDR3 protein: CASSPGQPNTEAFF; CDR3 DNA: TGTGCCAGCAGCCCCGGACAGCCGAACACTGAAGCTTTCTTT
V gene: TRBV9; D gene: NA; clone size: NA; J gene: TRBJ2-3; CDR3 protein: CASSVGQGKADTQYF; CDR3 DNA: TGTGCCAGCAGCGTGGGCCAGGGAAAGGCAGATACGCAGTATTTT
V gene: TRBV19; D gene: TRBD1; clone size: NA; J gene: TRBJ2-5; CDR3 protein: CASSNPDREETQYF; CDR3 DNA: TGTGCCAGTAGTAACCCGGACAGGGAAGAGACCCAGTACTTC
V gene: TRBV12-3/TRBV12-4; D gene: NA; clone size: NA; J gene: TRBJ2-5; CDR3 protein: CASSVRETQYF; CDR3 DNA: TGTGCCAGCAGTGTGAGAGAGACCCAGTACTTC
V gene: TRBV28; D gene: TRBD1; clone size: NA; J gene: TRBJ1-2; CDR3 protein: CASSLVAGGRGYTF; CDR3 DNA: TGTGCCAGCAGTTTAGTCGCAGGGGGAAGGGGCTACACCTTC
V gene: TRBV29-1; D gene: TRBD1; clone size: few; J gene: TRBJ1-3; CDR3 protein: CSVVDRGLSGNTIYF; CDR3 DNA: TGCAGCGTTGTAGACAGGGGGCTCTCTGGAAACACCATATATTTT
V gene: TRBV3-1/TRBV3-2; D gene: TRBD2; clone size: NA; J gene: TRBJ2-6; CDR3 protein: CASSRNSGGSGANVLTF; CDR3 DNA: TGTGCCAGCAGCCGGAATAGCGGGGGCTCTGGGGCCAACGTCCTGACTTTC
V gene: TRBV5-5; D gene: NA; clone size: NA; J gene: TRBJ1-6; CDR3 protein: CASSLQGSPPPLHF; CDR3 DNA: TGTGCCAGCAGCCTACAGGGTTCTCCTCCACCCCTCCACTTT
V gene: TRBV6-5; D gene: TRBD2; clone size: NA; J gene: TRBJ2-3; CDR3 protein: CASRLAGVTTDTQYF; CDR3 DNA: TGTGCCAGCAGGTTAGCGGGGGTTACCACAGATACGCAGTATTTT
V gene: TRBV11-3; D gene: NA; clone size: NA; J gene: TRBJ1-1; CDR3 protein: CASSFLAGTEAFF; CDR3 DNA: TGTGCCAGCAGCTTCTTAGCCGGCACTGAAGCTTTCTTT
V gene: TRBV19; D gene: NA; clone size: NA; J gene: TRBJ1-5; CDR3 protein: CASRLGAIQPQHF; CDR3 DNA: TGTGCCAGTAGATTGGGGGCTATACAGCCCCAGCATTTT
V gene: TRBV7-9; D gene: TRBD1; clone size: NA; J gene: TRBJ1-2; CDR3 protein: CASSQEDRYYGYTF; CDR3 DNA: TGTGCCAGCAGCCAAGAGGACAGGTACTATGGCTACACCTTC
V gene: TRBV12-3/TRBV12-4; D gene: NA; clone size: NA; J gene: TRBJ1-2; CDR3 protein: CASTTGAGHGYTF; CDR3 DNA: TGTGCCAGCACCACTGGGGCCGGGCATGGCTACACCTTC
V gene: TRBV11-1; D gene: NA; clone size: NA; J gene: TRBJ1-2; CDR3 protein: CASSPGGDYGYTF; CDR3 DNA: TGTGCCAGCAGCCCCGGAGGGGACTATGGCTACACCTTC